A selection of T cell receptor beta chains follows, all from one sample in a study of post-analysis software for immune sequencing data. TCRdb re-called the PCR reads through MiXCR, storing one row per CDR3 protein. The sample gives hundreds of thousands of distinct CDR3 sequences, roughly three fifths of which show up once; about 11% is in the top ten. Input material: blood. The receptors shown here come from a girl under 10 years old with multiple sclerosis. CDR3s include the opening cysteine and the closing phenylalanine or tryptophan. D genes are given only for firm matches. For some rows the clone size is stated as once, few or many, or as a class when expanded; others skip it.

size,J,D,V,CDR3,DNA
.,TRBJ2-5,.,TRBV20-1,CSARLNFLNQETQYF,TGCAGTGCTAGACTCAACTTCCTAAACCAAGAGACCCAGTACTTC
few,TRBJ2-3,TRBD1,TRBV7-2,CASSEDRGGTDTQYF,TGTGCCAGCAGCGAGGACAGGGGAGGCACAGATACGCAGTATTTT
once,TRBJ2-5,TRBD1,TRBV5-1,CASSQESGTGVREQYF,TGCGCCAGCAGCCAGGAAAGCGGGACAGGGGTGAGAGAGCAGTACTTC
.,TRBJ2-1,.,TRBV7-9,CASSLVGGPHEQFF,TGTGCCAGCAGCTTAGTCGGGGGCCCCCATGAGCAGTTCTTC
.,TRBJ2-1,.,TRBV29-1,CSVEKGARNEQFF,TGCAGCGTTGAAAAAGGGGCCCGGAATGAGCAGTTCTTC
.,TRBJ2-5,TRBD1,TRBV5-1,CASSLGTGVKETQYF,TGCGCCAGCAGCCTCGGGACAGGGGTTAAGGAGACCCAGTACTTC
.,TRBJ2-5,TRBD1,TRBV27,CASSFSRGKAETQYF,TGTGCCAGCAGTTTCTCCAGGGGGAAGGCCGAGACCCAGTACTTC
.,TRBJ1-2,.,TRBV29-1,CSVEGGQGGYTF,TGCAGCGTTGAAGGGGGTCAGGGTGGCTACACCTTC
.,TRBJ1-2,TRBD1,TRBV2,CASSGTALNYGYTF,TGTGCCAGCAGCGGGACAGCTTTAAACTATGGCTACACCTTC
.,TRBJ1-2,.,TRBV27,CASRLPGGNGYTF,TGTGCCAGCAGACTTCCGGGGGGGAATGGCTACACCTTC
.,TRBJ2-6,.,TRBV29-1,CSVPGGSSGANVLTF,TGCAGCGTTCCCGGAGGAAGCTCTGGGGCCAACGTCCTGACTTTC
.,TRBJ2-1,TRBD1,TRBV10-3,CAISLSGTGVSNEQFF,TGTGCCATCAGCCTTTCCGGGACAGGGGTAAGCAATGAGCAGTTCTTC
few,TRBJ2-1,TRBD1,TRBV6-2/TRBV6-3,CASSAWTGGRSGEQFF,TGTGCCAGCAGTGCCTGGACAGGGGGCCGGAGTGGTGAGCAGTTCTTC
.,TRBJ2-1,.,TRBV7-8,CASSFVGGDEQFF,TGTGCCAGCAGCTTCGTAGGGGGGGATGAGCAGTTCTTC
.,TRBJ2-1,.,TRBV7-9,CASSSTPEGDEQFF,TGTGCCAGCAGCTCGACCCCGGAGGGAGATGAGCAGTTCTTC
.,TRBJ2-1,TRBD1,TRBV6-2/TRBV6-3,CASSPGTGGHNEQFF,TGTGCCAGCAGCCCCGGGACAGGGGGTCACAATGAGCAGTTCTTC
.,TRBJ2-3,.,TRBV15,CATSRDYVGPSTDTQYF,TGTGCCACCAGCAGAGATTACGTGGGCCCTAGCACAGATACGCAGTATTTT
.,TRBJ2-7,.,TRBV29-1,CSVVGRGSSYEQYF,TGCAGCGTTGTTGGTCGTGGTTCCTCCTACGAGCAGTACTTC
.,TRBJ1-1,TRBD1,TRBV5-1,CASSLWTGTNTETFF,TGCGCCAGCAGCCTATGGACAGGGACTAACACTGAAACTTTCTTT
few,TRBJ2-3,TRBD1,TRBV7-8,CASSLADRRSTDTQYF,TGTGCCAGCAGCTTAGCGGACAGGAGGAGCACAGATACGCAGTATTTT
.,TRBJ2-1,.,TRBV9,CASKGGVHNEQFF,TGTGCCTCCAAGGGGGGAGTGCACAATGAGCAGTTCTTC
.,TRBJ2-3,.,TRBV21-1,CASSKLERGDTDTQYF,TGTGCCAGCAGCAAATTAGAGCGGGGGGACACAGATACGCAGTATTTT
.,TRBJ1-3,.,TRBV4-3,CASSQEDEDASSGNTIYF,TGCGCCAGCAGCCAAGAGGACGAGGACGCAAGCTCTGGAAACACCATATATTTT
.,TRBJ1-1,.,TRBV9,CASSVGAGRVNTEAFF,TGTGCCAGCAGCGTAGGGGCAGGGAGAGTGAACACTGAAGCTTTCTTT
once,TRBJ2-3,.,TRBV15,CATSRDLGDTQYF,TGTGCCACCAGCAGAGATCTAGGGGATACGCAGTATTTT